This T cell receptor (beta chain) derives from a study of blood T cell repertoires in COVID-19. This CDR3 has 16 residues. The J segment lost 2 bases and the V segment lost 3 bases, leaving 5 bases of the junction unmatched. Germline V gene lookup returns CDR1 LNHDA and CDR2 SQIVND (reference sequence). Clones were read by immunoSEQ multiplex PCR, and TCRdb kept only the in-frame ones, dropping some. The sample carries approximately 50,000 clones, around 80% recorded once. Patients in Seattle were enrolled during active infection, then followed longitudinally. The chain combines TRBV19 with TRBJ1-4, with 8 bases identical to TRBD1. The specimen was peripheral blood. This clonotype was obtained from a woman at least 80 years old with COVID-19, enrolled during active disease. The CDR3 DNA is TGTGCCAGTAGTATCCAACAGGGGGGTACTAATGAAAAACTGTTTTTT. Translation: CASSIQQGGTNEKLFF.